This T cell receptor (beta chain) emerged from a study of vaccination effects on CD4 cells after COVID-19. Note on this clone: As yet, its antigen is unknown.

V was trimmed by 2 bases and J by 6 bases, leaving 14 bases between them. This CDR3 is built from 14 residues. Germline loops: CDR1 SGHRS, CDR2 YFSETQ. Sequenced by immunoSEQ multiplex PCR; TCRdb stores in-frame clones only, minus some. Of tens of thousands of clones detected, approximately 80% appear once; the ten largest clones hold 12%. Expansion with viral peptide pools was applied to antigen-specific CD4+ T cells by the ViraFEST assay prior to sequencing. Upon completion of roughly ten days in culture, CD4+ T cells were isolated. Vaccine recipients had no previous SARS-CoV-2 infection; their nucleocapsid antibodies were negative. A half-volume exchange with IL-2 medium occurred on days 3 and 7.

The material was CD4+ T cells from PBMCs cultured with SARS-CoV-2 spike peptides, obtained before COVID-19 vaccination. The V gene is TRBV5-1, the J gene TRBJ1-2, with D possibly matching TRBD1 (5 bases). This receptor was obtained from a human donor who received a COVID-19 vaccine. The CDR3 sequence: CASSFGTPMDGYTF. The CDR3 DNA follows: TGCGCCAGCAGCTTTGGGACGCCAATGGATGGCTACACCTTC.